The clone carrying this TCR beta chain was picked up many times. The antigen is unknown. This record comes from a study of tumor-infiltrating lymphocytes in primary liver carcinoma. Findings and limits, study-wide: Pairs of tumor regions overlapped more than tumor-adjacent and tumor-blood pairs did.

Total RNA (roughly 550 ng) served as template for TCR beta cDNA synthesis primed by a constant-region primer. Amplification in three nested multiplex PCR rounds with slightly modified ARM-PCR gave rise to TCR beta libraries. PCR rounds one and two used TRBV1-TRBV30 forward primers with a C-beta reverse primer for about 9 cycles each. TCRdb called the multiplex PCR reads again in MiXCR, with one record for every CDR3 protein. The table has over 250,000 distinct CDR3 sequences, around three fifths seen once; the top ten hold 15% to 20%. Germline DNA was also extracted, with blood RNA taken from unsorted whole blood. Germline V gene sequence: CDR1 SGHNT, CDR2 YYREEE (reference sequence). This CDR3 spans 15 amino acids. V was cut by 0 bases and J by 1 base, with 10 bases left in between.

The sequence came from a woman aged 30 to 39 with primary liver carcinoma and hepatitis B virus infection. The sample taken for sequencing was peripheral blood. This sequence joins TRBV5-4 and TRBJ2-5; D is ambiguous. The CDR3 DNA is TGTGCCAGCAGCTTGGAGATGGGTCGCCAAGAGACCCAGTACTTC. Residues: CASSLEMGRQETQYF.